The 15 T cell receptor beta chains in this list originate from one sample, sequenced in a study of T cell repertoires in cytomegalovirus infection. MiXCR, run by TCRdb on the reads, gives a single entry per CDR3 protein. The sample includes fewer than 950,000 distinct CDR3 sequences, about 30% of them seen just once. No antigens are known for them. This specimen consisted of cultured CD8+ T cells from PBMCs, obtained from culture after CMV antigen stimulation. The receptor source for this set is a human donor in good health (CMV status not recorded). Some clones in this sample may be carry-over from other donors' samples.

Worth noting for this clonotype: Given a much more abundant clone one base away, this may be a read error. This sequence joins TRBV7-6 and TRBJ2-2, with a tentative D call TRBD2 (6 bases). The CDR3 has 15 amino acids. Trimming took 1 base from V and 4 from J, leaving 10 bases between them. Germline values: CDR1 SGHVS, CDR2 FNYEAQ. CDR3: CASSLGGEITGELFF. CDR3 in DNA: TGTGCCAGCAGCTTAGGGGGGGAGATCACCGGGGAGCTGTTTTTT.

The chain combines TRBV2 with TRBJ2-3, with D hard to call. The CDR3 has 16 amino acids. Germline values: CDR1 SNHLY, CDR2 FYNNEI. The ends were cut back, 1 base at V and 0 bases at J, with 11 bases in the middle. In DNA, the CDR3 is TGTGCCAGCAGTGAAGTCGGCGTATCTAGCACAGATACGCAGTATTTT. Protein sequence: CASSEVGVSSTDTQYF.

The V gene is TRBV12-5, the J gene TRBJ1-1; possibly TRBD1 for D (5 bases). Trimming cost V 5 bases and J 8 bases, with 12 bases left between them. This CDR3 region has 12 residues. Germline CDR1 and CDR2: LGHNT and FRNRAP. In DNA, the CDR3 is TGTGCTAGTGGTCTAGGGACGGAGGAAGCTTTCTTT. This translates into CASGLGTEEAFF.

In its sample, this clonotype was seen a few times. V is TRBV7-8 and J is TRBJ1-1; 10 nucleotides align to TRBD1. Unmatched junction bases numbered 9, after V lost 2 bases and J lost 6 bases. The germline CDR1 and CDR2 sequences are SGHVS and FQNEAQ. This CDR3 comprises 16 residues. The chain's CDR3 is CASSLSRDRGQAEAFF. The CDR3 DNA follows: TGTGCCAGCAGCTTATCCCGGGACAGGGGACAGGCTGAAGCTTTCTTT.

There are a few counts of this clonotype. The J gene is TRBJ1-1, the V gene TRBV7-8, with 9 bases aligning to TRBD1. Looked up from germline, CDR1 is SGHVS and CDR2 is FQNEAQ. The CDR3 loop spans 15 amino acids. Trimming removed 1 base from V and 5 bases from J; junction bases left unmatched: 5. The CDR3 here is CASSLGQGVRTEAFF. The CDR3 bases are TGTGCCAGCAGCTTAGGACAGGGGGTGAGGACTGAAGCTTTCTTT.

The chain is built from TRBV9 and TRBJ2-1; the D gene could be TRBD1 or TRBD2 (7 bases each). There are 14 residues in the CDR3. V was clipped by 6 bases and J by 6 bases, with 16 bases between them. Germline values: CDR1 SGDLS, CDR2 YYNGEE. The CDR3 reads CASTAGGAGNEQFF. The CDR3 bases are TGTGCCAGCACCGCAGGGGGGGCAGGCAATGAGCAGTTCTTC. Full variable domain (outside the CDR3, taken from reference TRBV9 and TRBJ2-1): DSGVTQTPKHLITATGQRVTLRCSPRSGDLSVYWYQQSLDQGLQFLIQYYNGEERAKGNILERFSAQQFPDLHSELNLSSLELGDSALYFCASTAGGAGNEQFFGPGTRLTVL.

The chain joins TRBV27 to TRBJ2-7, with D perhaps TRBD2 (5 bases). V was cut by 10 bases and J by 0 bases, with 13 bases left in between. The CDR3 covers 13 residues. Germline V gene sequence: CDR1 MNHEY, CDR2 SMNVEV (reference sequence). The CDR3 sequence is CATIGEGSYEQYF. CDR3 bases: TGTGCCACCATCGGGGAAGGCTCCTACGAGCAGTACTTC.

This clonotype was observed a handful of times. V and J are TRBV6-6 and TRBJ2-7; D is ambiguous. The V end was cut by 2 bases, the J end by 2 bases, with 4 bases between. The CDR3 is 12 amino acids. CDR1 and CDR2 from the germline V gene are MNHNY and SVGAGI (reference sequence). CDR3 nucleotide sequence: TGTGCCAGCAGTTACGAACCCTACGAGCAGTACTTC. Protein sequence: CASSYEPYEQYF.

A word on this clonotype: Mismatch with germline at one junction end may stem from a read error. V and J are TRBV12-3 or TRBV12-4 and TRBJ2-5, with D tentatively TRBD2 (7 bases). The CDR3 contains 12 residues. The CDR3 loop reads CTSAGAQETQYF. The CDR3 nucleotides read TGTACCAGCGCGGGGGCACAAGAGACCCAGTACTTC.

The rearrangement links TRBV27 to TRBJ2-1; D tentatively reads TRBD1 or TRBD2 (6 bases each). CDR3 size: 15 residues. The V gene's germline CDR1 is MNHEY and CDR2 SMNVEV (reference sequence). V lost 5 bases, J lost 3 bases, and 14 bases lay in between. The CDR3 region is CASSLYGGHYNEQFF. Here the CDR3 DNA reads TGTGCCAGCAGTCTTTACGGGGGACACTACAATGAGCAGTTCTTC.

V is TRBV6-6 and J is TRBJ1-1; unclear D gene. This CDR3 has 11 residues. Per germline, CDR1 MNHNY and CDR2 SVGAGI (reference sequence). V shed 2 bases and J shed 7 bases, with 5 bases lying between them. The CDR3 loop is CASSYEYEAFF. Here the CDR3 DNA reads TGTGCCAGCAGTTACGAGTATGAAGCTTTCTTT.

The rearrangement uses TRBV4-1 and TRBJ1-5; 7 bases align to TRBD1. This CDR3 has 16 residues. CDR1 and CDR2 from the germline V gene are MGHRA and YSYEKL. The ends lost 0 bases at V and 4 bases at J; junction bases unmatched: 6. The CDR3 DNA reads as TGCGCCAGCAGCCAAGAACCTCGGACAGGTAATCAGCCCCAGCATTTT. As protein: CASSQEPRTGNQPQHF.

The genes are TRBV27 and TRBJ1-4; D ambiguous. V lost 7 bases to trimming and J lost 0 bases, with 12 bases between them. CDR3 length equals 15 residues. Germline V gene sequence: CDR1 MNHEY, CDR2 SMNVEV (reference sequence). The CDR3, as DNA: TGTGCCAGCAAGTTAAATTTTGCAACTAATGAAAAACTGTTTTTT. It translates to CASKLNFATNEKLFF.

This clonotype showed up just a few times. CDR3 region: CASMLDVNTEAFF. The CDR3 region has the DNA TGCGCCAGCATGCTGGACGTTAACACTGAAGCTTTCTTT. The chain employs TRBV10-2 and TRBJ1-1; D gene uncertain. CDR3 length: 13 residues. Trimming removed 7 bases from V and 2 bases from J, with 11 bases in between. Per germline, CDR1 WSHSY and CDR2 SAAADI.

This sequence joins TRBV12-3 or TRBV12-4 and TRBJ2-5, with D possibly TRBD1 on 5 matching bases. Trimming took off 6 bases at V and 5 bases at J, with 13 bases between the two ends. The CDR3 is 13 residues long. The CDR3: CASSQGFEETQYF. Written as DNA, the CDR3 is TGTGCCAGCAGCCAGGGATTCGAGGAGACCCAGTACTTC.